Each of the 9 T cell receptor beta chains below was sequenced from the same sample in a study of blood T cell repertoires in COVID-19. TCRdb keeps only in-frame clones here, not all; method: immunoSEQ multiplex PCR. The sample includes 150,000 to 160,000 clones, around nine tenths of them seen just once. The sequenced sample consisted of peripheral blood. Receptors originate from a woman aged 70-85 years with acute or convalescent COVID-19.

This clone was seen once. This chain links TRBV9 with TRBJ2-3, with D perhaps matching TRBD2 (6 bases). The CDR3 has 16 residues. The germline CDR1 and CDR2 sequences are SGDLS and YYNGEE. V lost 0 bases, J lost 4 bases, and 15 bases lay in between. The DNA of the CDR3 is TGTGCCAGCAGCGTAGAACCGGGAGAACACTCAGATACGCAGTATTTT. Its translation is CASSVEPGEHSDTQYF.

This chain links TRBV19 with TRBJ1-4, with TRBD1 identical over 8 bases. V shed 6 bases and J 7 bases; nucleotides not matched to a gene: 7. Germline V lookup: CDR1 LNHDA, CDR2 SQIVND (reference sequence). The CDR3 has 14 amino acids. The DNA for the CDR3 is TGTGCCAGTAGGCTACAGGGGGTAGGTGAAAAACTGTTTTTT. Translation gives CASRLQGVGEKLFF.

The rearrangement links TRBV3-1 (or the pseudogene TRBV3-2) to TRBJ2-1; TRBD2 matches at 7 bases. The CDR3 contains 13 residues. The germline V gene has CDR1 LGHDT and CDR2 YNNKEL (reference sequence). V gave up 3 bases and J gave up 7 bases; unmatched junction bases: 3. The CDR3 loop is CASSHLAANEQFF. The CDR3 bases are TGTGCCAGCAGCCACCTAGCGGCTAATGAGCAGTTCTTC.

The V call is TRBV29-1, the J call TRBJ2-3; 9 nucleotides align to TRBD1. The length of the CDR3 is 13 residues. Germline-derived CDR1 and CDR2 are SQVTM and ANQGSEA. The junction had 3 bases not matched to a gene; V was cut back by 6 bases and J by 2 bases. CDR3 coding DNA: TGCAGCGTGGGACAGGGAAACACAGATACGCAGTATTTT. Its protein product is CSVGQGNTDTQYF.

On this clone itself: Additional DNA sequences in this sample encode the identical CDR3. The chain is built from TRBV18 and TRBJ1-6; D may be TRBD1 (5 bases). Germline CDR1 is KGHSH and CDR2 is LQKENI. CDR3 length: 13 residues. V dropped 6 bases and J dropped 7 bases, with 10 bases sitting between them. CDR3 sequence reads: CASSPDRNSPLHF. The CDR3 DNA reads as TGTGCCAGCTCCCCAGACAGAAATTCACCCCTCCACTTT.

The chain carries TRBV12-3 or TRBV12-4 and TRBJ1-2; D is perhaps TRBD1 (5 bases). This CDR3 spans 13 amino acids. Trimming removed 1 base at V and 8 bases at J, with 11 bases between. The CDR3 bases are TGTGCCAGCAGTTTAGGGGACTCCGTAGGCTACACCTTC. Its protein product is CASSLGDSVGYTF.

The V and J genes are TRBV6-4 and TRBJ2-1; 9 bases are shared with TRBD1. Trimming at V came to 5 bases and at J to 4 bases, leaving 6 bases not matched to a gene. Per germline, CDR1 MRHNA and CDR2 SNTAGT. There are 15 residues in the CDR3. The CDR3 spells CASSPDRGGYNEQFF. The CDR3 bases are TGTGCCAGCAGTCCCGACAGGGGGGGGTACAATGAGCAGTTCTTC.

The CDR3 DNA reads as TGTGCCAGTAGTATCCGACGGGACGAGCAGTACTTC. Protein: CASSIRRDEQYF. This chain links TRBV19 with TRBJ2-7; no reliable D call. Trimming stripped 3 bases from V and 5 bases from J, with 8 bases between. Germline CDR1 is LNHDA and CDR2 is SQIVND (reference sequence). CDR3 length: 12 residues.

CDR3 protein: CASSLVALVGGASEQFF. The CDR3 bases are TGTGCCAGCAGCTTAGTTGCTCTCGTCGGGGGGGCGAGTGAGCAGTTCTTC. V and J are TRBV7-2 and TRBJ2-1; 8 bases align to TRBD2. Germline-derived CDR1 and CDR2 are SGHTA and FQGNSA. V gave up 1 base and J gave up 9 bases; unmatched junction bases: 14. The CDR3 contains 17 residues.